This T cell receptor beta chain came from a study of blood T cell repertoires in COVID-19. Germline loops: CDR1 SGHVS, CDR2 FNYEAQ. The V and J ends lost 4 bases and 5 bases respectively, with 17 bases between them. The CDR3 runs to 15 residues. Everyone who took part was about 18 to 90 years old, and they came from about two dozen US areas. Clinical history as reported by participants underpinned cohort assignment. Methods used by the authors: Cell counts per sample came from amplifying reference gene primers. The table came from immunoSEQ multiplex PCR; TCRdb's copy has only in-frame clones and leaves some out. V, J and clone size are those of that table, while D and trimming were read from the DNA. The sample carries around 260,000 clones, approximately 83% recorded once.

The receptor's source is a woman under 40 who had recovered from COVID-19. This sequence joins TRBV7-6 and TRBJ1-2; D is possibly TRBD1 (5 bases). The sample comprised PBMCs or T cells enriched from blood (not recorded which). The DNA of the CDR3 is TGTGCCAGCAGCTACGGCGGGGCCTCGAGATATGGCTACACCTTC. It translates to CASSYGGASRYGYTF.